This T cell receptor beta chain was identified in a study of blood T cell repertoires in COVID-19. This table comes from immunoSEQ multiplex PCR, and its TCRdb copy is limited to in-frame clones, with some not included. The top ten hold approximately 12% of the sample, which has roughly 81,000 clones, over 75% seen once. The CDR3 loop spans 15 amino acids. V trimming: 0 bases; J trimming: 0 bases; junction bases outside the gene matches: 3. Per germline, CDR1 SGDLS and CDR2 YYNGEE. The rearrangement links TRBV9 to TRBJ2-7; 7 bases match TRBD2. The receptor's source is a man between 65 and 85 years old with active or convalescent COVID-19. Sequencing was performed on peripheral blood. The CDR3 region is CASSVGAGDSYEQYF. CDR3 nucleotides: TGTGCCAGCAGCGTAGGCGCGGGGGACTCCTACGAGCAGTACTTC.